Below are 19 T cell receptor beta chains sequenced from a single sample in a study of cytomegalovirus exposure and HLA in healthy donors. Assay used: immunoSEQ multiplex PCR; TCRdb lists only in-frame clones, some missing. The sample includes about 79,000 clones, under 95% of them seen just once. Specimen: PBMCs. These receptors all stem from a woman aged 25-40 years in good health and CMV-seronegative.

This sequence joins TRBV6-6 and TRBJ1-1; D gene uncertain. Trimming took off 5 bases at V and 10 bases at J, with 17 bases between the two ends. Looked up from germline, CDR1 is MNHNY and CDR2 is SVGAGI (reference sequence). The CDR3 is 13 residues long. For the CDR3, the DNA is TGTGCCAGCAGTGCCGAGCCAAGAACGGGAGCTTTCTTT. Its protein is CASSAEPRTGAFF.

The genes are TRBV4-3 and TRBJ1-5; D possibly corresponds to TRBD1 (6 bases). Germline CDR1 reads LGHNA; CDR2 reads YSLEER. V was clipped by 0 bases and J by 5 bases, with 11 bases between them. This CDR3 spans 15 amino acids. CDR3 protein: CASSQEAGTHQPQHF. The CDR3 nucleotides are TGCGCCAGCAGCCAAGAGGCAGGGACACATCAGCCCCAGCATTTT.

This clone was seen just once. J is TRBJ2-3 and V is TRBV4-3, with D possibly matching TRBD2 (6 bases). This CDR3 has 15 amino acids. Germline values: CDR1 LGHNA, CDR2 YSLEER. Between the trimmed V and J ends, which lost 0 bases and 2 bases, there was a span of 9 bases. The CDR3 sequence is CASSQEGGYTDTQYF. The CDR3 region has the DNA TGCGCCAGCAGCCAAGAAGGAGGGTACACAGATACGCAGTATTTT.

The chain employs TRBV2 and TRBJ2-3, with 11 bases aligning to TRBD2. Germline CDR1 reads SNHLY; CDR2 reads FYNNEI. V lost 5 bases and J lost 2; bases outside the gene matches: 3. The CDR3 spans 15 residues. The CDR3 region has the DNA TGTGCCAGCAGTACGGGACTAGCGGACACAGATACGCAGTATTTT. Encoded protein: CASSTGLADTDTQYF.

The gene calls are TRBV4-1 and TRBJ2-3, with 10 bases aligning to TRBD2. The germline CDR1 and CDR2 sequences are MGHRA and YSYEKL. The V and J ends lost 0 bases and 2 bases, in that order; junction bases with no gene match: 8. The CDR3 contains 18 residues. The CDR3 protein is CASSQDPGLAVYTDTQYF. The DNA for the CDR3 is TGCGCCAGCAGCCAAGATCCAGGACTAGCGGTGTACACAGATACGCAGTATTTT.

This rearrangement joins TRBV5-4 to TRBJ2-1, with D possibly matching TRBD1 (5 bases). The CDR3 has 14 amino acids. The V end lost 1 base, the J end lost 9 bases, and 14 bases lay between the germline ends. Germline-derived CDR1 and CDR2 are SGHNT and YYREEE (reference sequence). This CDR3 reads CASSLSGFSGEQFF. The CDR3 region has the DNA TGTGCCAGCAGCTTGTCAGGGTTCTCGGGTGAGCAGTTCTTC. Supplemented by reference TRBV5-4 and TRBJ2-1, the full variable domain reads ETGVTQSPTHLIKTRGQQVTLRCSSQSGHNTVSWYQQALGQGPQFIFQYYREEENGRGNFPPRFSGLQFPNYSSELNVNALELDDSALYLCASSLSGFSGEQFFGPGTRLTVL.

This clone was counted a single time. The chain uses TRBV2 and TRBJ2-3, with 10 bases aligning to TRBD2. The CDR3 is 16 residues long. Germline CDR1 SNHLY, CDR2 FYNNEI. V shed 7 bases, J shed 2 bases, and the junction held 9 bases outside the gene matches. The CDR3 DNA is TGTGCCAGCACCGCTATAGCGGGGGGAACCACAGATACGCAGTATTTT. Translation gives CASTAIAGGTTDTQYF.

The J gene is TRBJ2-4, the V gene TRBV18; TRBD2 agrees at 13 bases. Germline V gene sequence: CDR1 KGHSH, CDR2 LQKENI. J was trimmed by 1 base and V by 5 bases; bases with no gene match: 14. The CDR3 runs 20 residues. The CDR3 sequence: CASSSSRKLAGGGAKNIQYF. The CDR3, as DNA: TGTGCCAGCTCATCATCGAGGAAACTAGCGGGAGGGGGGGCCAAAAACATTCAGTACTTC.

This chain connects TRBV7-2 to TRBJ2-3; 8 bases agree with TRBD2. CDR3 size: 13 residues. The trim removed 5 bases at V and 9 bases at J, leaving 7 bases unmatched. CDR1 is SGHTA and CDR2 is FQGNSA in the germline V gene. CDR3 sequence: CASSPTGGGTQYF. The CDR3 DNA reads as TGTGCCAGCAGCCCAACCGGGGGGGGAACGCAGTATTTT.

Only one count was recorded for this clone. CDR3 nucleotide sequence: TGCGCCAGCAGTCGGGATTTGGGGTACGAGCAGTACTTC. This sequence encodes CASSRDLGYEQYF. V usage is TRBV10-1 and J usage is TRBJ2-7, with a tentative D call TRBD2 (5 bases). CDR3 size: 13 residues. Trimming shortened V by 5 bases and J by 4 bases, and 12 bases separated the two germline ends. Germline CDR1 and CDR2: WNHNN and SYGVQD (reference sequence).

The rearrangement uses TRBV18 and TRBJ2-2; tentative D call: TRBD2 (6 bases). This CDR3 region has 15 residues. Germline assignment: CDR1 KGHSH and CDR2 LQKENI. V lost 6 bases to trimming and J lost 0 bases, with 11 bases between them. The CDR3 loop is CASSSSGSNTGELFF. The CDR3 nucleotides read TGTGCCAGCTCGTCCAGCGGGTCGAACACCGGGGAGCTGTTTTTT.

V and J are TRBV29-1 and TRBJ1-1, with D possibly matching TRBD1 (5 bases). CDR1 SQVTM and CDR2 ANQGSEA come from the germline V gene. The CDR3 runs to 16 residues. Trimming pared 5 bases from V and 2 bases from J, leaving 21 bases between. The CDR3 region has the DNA TGCAGCGTTAGAAACACCCCCAGGGCAGCCAACACTGAAGCTTTCTTT. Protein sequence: CSVRNTPRAANTEAFF.

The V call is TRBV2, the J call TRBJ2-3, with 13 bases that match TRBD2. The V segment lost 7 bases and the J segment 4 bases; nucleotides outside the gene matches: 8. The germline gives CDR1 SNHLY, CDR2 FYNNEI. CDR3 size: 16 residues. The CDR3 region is CASTKLAGGPADTQYF. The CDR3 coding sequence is TGTGCCAGCACAAAACTAGCGGGGGGGCCGGCAGATACGCAGTATTTT.

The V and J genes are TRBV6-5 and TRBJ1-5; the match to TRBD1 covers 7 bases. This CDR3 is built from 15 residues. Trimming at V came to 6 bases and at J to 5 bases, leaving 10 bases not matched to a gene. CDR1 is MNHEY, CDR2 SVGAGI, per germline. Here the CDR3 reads CASSPGTDIHQPQHF. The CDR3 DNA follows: TGTGCCAGCAGCCCCGGGACAGATATCCATCAGCCCCAGCATTTT.

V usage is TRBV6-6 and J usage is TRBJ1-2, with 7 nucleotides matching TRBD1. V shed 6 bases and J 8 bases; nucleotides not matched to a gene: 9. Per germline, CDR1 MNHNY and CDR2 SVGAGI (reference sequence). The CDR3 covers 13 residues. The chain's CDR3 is CASSLETGTGYTF. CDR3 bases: TGTGCCAGCAGCCTTGAGACAGGGACAGGCTACACCTTC.

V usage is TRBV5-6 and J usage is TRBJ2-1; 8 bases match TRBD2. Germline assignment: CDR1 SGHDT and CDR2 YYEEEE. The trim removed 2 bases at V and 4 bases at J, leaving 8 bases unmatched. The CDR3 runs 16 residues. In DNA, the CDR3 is TGTGCCAGCAGCTTTCTTAGCGGGGAGACATACAATGAGCAGTTCTTC. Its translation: CASSFLSGETYNEQFF.

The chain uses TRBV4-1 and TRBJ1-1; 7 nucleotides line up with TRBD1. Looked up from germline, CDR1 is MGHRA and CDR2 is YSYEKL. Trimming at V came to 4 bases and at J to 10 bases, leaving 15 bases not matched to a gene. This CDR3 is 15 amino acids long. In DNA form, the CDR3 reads TGCGCCAGCAGCCCTCACAGGGGAGTCCGTCCGGGAGCTTTCTTT. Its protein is CASSPHRGVRPGAFF.

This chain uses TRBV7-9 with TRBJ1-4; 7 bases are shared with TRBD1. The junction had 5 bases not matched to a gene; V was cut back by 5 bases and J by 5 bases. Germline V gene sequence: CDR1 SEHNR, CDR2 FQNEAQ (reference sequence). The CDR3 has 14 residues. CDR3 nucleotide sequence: TGTGCCAGCAGCCGGGACAGCACGAATGAAAAACTGTTTTTT. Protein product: CASSRDSTNEKLFF. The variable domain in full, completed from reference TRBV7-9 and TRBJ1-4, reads DTGVSQNPRHKITKRGQNVTFRCDPISEHNRLYWYRQTLGQGPEFLTYFQNEAQLEKSRLLSDRFSAERPKGSFSTLEIQRTEQGDSAMYLCASSRDSTNEKLFFGSGTQLSVL.

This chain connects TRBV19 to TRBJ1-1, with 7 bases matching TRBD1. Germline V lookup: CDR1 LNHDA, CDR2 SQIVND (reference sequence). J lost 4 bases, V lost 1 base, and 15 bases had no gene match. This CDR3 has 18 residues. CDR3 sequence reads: CASSIVKGAQGVITEAFF. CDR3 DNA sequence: TGTGCCAGTAGTATAGTGAAGGGCGCGCAGGGGGTGATCACTGAAGCTTTCTTT.